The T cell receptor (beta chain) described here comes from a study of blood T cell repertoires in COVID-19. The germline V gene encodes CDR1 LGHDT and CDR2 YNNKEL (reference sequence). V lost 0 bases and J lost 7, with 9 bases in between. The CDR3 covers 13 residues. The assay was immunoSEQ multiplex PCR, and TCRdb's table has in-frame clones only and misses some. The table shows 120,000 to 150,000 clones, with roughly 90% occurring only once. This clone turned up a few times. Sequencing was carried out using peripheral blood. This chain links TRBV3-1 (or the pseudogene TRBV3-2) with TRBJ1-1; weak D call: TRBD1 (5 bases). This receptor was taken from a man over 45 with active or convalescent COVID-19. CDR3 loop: CASSQESRVEAFF. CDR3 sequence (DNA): TGTGCCAGCAGCCAAGAGTCCAGGGTTGAAGCTTTCTTT.